A selection of T cell receptor beta chains follows, all from one sample in a study of cytotoxic CD8 clonotypes in ibrutinib-treated CLL. The repertoire was sequenced with immunoSEQ multiplex PCR; TCRdb's copy has only in-frame clones and lacks some. The sample holds tens of thousands of clones, less than 85% seen once. This specimen was PBMCs, taken after 24 months of ibrutinib treatment. Every receptor here comes from a human donor with chronic lymphocytic leukemia. The CDR3 runs from the conserved cysteine through the conserved F or W. Fields, in order: V gene, J gene, CDR3 length, clone size, D gene, CDR3 protein, CDR3 DNA. A D gene is named only where the DNA matches it firmly. Clone sizes are given selectively: once, few, many, or a class where the clone is expanded.

V gene: TRBV11-2; J gene: TRBJ2-6; CDR3 length: 19; clone size: NA; D gene: TRBD1; CDR3 protein: CASTLAGTGIHSGANVLTF; CDR3 DNA: TGTGCCAGCACCCTGGCCGGGACAGGGATACACTCTGGGGCCAACGTCCTGACTTTC
V gene: TRBV10-3; J gene: TRBJ2-3; CDR3 length: 15; clone size: NA; D gene: TRBD2; CDR3 protein: CAISGLAGGTDTQYF; CDR3 DNA: TGTGCCATCAGTGGCTTAGCGGGAGGCACAGATACGCAGTATTTT
V gene: TRBV7-9; J gene: TRBJ2-7; CDR3 length: 14; clone size: few; D gene: NA; CDR3 protein: CASSSWTRLHEQYF; CDR3 DNA: TGTGCCAGCAGCTCCTGGACTCGACTCCACGAGCAGTACTTC
V gene: TRBV7-6; J gene: TRBJ2-7; CDR3 length: 15; clone size: NA; D gene: NA; CDR3 protein: CASSSQAAGDYEQYF; CDR3 DNA: TGTGCCAGCAGCTCCCAGGCGGCAGGGGACTACGAGCAGTACTTC
V gene: TRBV7-9; J gene: TRBJ1-1; CDR3 length: 13; clone size: NA; D gene: NA; CDR3 protein: CASRLAGLTEAFF; CDR3 DNA: TGTGCCAGCAGGTTGGCAGGGTTAACTGAAGCTTTCTTT
V gene: TRBV9; J gene: TRBJ2-3; CDR3 length: 15; clone size: NA; D gene: TRBD1; CDR3 protein: CASSVGIVQGDTQYF; CDR3 DNA: TGTGCCAGCAGCGTAGGGATCGTACAGGGGGATACGCAGTATTTT
V gene: TRBV28; J gene: TRBJ1-5; CDR3 length: 14; clone size: few; D gene: NA; CDR3 protein: CASRRTGVGQPQHF; CDR3 DNA: TGTGCCAGCAGGCGTACGGGGGTAGGTCAGCCCCAGCATTTT
V gene: TRBV7-2; J gene: TRBJ2-7; CDR3 length: 13; clone size: NA; D gene: NA; CDR3 protein: CASSRTDAYEQYF; CDR3 DNA: TGTGCCAGCAGCAGGACGGACGCCTACGAGCAGTACTTC
V gene: TRBV6-6; J gene: TRBJ2-7; CDR3 length: 14; clone size: NA; D gene: TRBD1; CDR3 protein: CASKIGTGGREQYF; CDR3 DNA: TGTGCCAGCAAAATCGGGACAGGGGGTCGCGAGCAGTACTTC
V gene: TRBV29-1; J gene: TRBJ2-3; CDR3 length: 15; clone size: NA; D gene: TRBD1; CDR3 protein: CSAVPGQGITDTQYF; CDR3 DNA: TGCAGCGCCGTACCGGGACAGGGGATCACAGATACGCAGTATTTT
V gene: TRBV6-1; J gene: TRBJ1-1; CDR3 length: 12; clone size: NA; D gene: NA; CDR3 protein: CASKRQETEAFF; CDR3 DNA: TGTGCCAGCAAAAGACAGGAAACTGAAGCTTTCTTT
V gene: TRBV30; J gene: TRBJ2-2; CDR3 length: 13; clone size: NA; D gene: NA; CDR3 protein: CAWSRAGTGELFF; CDR3 DNA: TGTGCCTGGAGTAGGGCCGGCACCGGGGAGCTGTTTTTT
V gene: TRBV19; J gene: TRBJ2-3; CDR3 length: 16; clone size: NA; D gene: TRBD1; CDR3 protein: CASSTAGTGSLDTQYF; CDR3 DNA: TGTGCCAGTAGTACAGCCGGGACAGGGTCATTAGATACGCAGTATTTT